The T cell receptor (beta chain) described here comes from a study of identical twins' blood T cells. TCRdb fed the 5' RACE reads into MiXCR, producing one record per CDR3 protein. The sample includes roughly 340,000 distinct CDR3 sequences, roughly 30% of them seen just once. This CDR3 spans 15 amino acids. With 0 bases removed from V and 2 bases from J, the gap between germline ends came to 7 bases. CDR1 LNHNV and CDR2 YYDKDF come from the germline V gene (reference sequence). Donors were six healthy women in three monozygous twin pairs. The clonotype comes from a woman aged 18-55 years in good health. Sequencing was performed on PBMCs. The V and J genes are TRBV15 and TRBJ2-2; D not certain. The CDR3 DNA is TGTGCCACCAGCAGAGAAGGCGGCAACACCGGGGAGCTGTTTTTT. Translation: CATSREGGNTGELFF.